This paragraph reports one TCR beta chain. A second PCR of 7 to 11 cycles used a sample-barcoded 5' primer and a J-beta primer mix. Each CDR3 protein gets one entry after TCRdb re-called the 5' RACE reads with MiXCR. In the table there are 700,000 to 950,000 distinct CDR3 sequences, about three fifths of which are singletons. The source of the sample is a study of blood T cells in healthy people across ages. Germline V lookup: CDR1 MGHRA, CDR2 YSYEKL. J gave up 4 bases and V 1 base, and 5 bases lay outside the gene matches. The length of the CDR3 is 16 residues. This receptor was obtained from a man aged 30 to 39 in good health. This chain connects TRBV4-1 to TRBJ2-5, with TRBD2 matching 11 bases. Sequenced: blood. This chain's CDR3 is CASSQGSGGARETQYF. CDR3 nucleotides: TGCGCCAGCAGCCAAGGTAGCGGGGGGGCGAGAGAGACCCAGTACTTC.